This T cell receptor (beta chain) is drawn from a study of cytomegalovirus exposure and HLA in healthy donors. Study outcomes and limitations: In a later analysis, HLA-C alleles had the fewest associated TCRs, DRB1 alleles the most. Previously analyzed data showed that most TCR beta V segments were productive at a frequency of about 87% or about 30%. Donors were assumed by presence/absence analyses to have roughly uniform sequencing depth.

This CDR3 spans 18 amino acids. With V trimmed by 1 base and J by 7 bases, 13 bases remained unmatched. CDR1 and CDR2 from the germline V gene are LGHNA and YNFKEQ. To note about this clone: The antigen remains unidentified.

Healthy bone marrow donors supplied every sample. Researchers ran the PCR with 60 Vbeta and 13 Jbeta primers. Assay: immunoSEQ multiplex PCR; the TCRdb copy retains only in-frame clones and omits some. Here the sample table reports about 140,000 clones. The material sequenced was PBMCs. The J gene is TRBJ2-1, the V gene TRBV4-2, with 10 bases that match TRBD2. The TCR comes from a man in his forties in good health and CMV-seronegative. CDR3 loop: CASSQATFSGGFRNEQFF. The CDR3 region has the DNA TGTGCCAGCAGCCAAGCCACCTTTAGCGGGGGGTTTCGGAATGAGCAGTTCTTC.